These 5 T cell receptor beta chains were all obtained from the same sample, sequenced in a study of CD8 T cells in Susac syndrome. With random hexamers, about 0.45 to 1 ug RNA was reverse transcribed. MiXCR was run by TCRdb on the immunoSEQ multiplex PCR reads, yielding one entry per CDR3 protein. Among under 200,000 distinct CDR3 sequences listed, roughly 90% were seen once. Sequencing input: CD4+ T cells from PBMCs. The origin of the receptors is a human donor with Susac syndrome.

This clonotype was counted only a few times. The CDR3 nucleotides read TGTGCCAGTAGTCTACAGTCAGCTAACTATGGCTACACCTTC. Amino acid sequence: CASSLQSANYGYTF. The V and J genes are TRBV19 and TRBJ1-2; no clear D. Deletions cut 5 bases from V and 0 bases from J, with 10 bases between. This CDR3 comprises 14 residues. The V gene's germline CDR1 is LNHDA and CDR2 SQIVND (reference sequence).

The CDR3 loop is CSASYRSYEQYF. CDR3 in DNA: TGCAGTGCTAGTTATCGTTCGTACGAGCAGTACTTC. The rearrangement links TRBV20-1 to TRBJ2-7; D gene uncertain. With 3 bases removed from V and 4 bases from J, the gap between germline ends came to 10 bases. Germline loops: CDR1 DFQATT, CDR2 SNEGSKA (reference sequence). The CDR3 has 12 amino acids.

This chain joins TRBV6-2 or TRBV6-3 and TRBJ2-3; D is unclear. The CDR3 runs to 15 residues. Germline lookup yields CDR1 MNHEY and CDR2 SVGEGT. Trimming removed 8 bases from V and 0 bases from J, with 15 bases in between. CDR3: CASGKASPSTDTQYF. The CDR3 region has the DNA TGTGCCAGCGGAAAGGCCTCGCCTAGCACAGATACGCAGTATTTT.

The chain has TRBV7-9 and TRBJ2-7; 7 nucleotides agree with TRBD1. With V trimmed by 5 bases and J by 0 bases, 7 bases remained unmatched. Germline V gene data show CDR1 as SEHNR and CDR2 as FQNEAQ (reference sequence). The CDR3 length is 15 residues. CDR3 region: CASSQAQGVSYEQYF. In DNA form, the CDR3 reads TGTGCCAGCAGCCAAGCGCAGGGGGTCTCCTACGAGCAGTACTTC. Full variable domain (rest looked up from reference TRBV7-9 and TRBJ2-7): DTGVSQNPRHKITKRGQNVTFRCDPISEHNRLYWYRQTLGQGPEFLTYFQNEAQLEKSRLLSDRFSAERPKGSFSTLEIQRTEQGDSAMYLCASSQAQGVSYEQYFGPGTRLTVT.

This chain connects TRBV28 to TRBJ2-7, with TRBD2 matching over 7 bases. The length of the CDR3 is 11 residues. Germline lookup yields CDR1 MDHEN and CDR2 SYDVKM. CDR3 sequence: CLPLREYEQYF. The CDR3 DNA follows: TGTCTTCCGCTGCGGGAGTACGAGCAGTACTTC. Combining the CDR3 with reference TRBV28 and TRBJ2-7 gives the whole variable domain DVKVTQSSRYLVKRTGEKVFLECVQDMDHENMFWYRQDPGLGLRLIYFSYDVKMKEKGDIPEGYSVSREKKERFSLILESASTNQTSMYLCLPLREYEQYFGPGTRLTVT.